Below are 30 T cell receptor beta chains sequenced from a single sample in a study of OX40 agonist ivuxolimab in advanced cancers. The protocol was immunoSEQ multiplex PCR, while the TCRdb copy is restricted to in-frame clones and leaves out a portion. The sample contains about 93,000 clones, 85% to 95% of which appear only once. The sequencing used CD4+ or CD8+ T cells sorted from blood, collected in a trial of the OX40 agonist ivuxolimab. These TCRs come from an adult with an advanced solid tumor such as melanoma, head and neck, liver or kidney cancer.

CDR3: CASSPGLLVLNEQYF. The CDR3 bases are TGTGCCAGTAGTCCAGGGTTGCTAGTGTTAAACGAGCAGTACTTC. The V call is TRBV19, the J call TRBJ2-7, with D perhaps matching TRBD1 (5 bases). The length of the CDR3 is 15 residues. Germline-derived CDR1 and CDR2 are LNHDA and SQIVND (reference sequence). V lost 5 bases and J 5 bases, leaving 19 bases between the germline ends.

CDR3 residues: CASSFGTGLNTEAFF. DNA of the CDR3: TGTGCCAGCAGCTTCGGTACAGGGTTGAACACTGAAGCTTTCTTT. The chain links TRBV11-2 to TRBJ1-1; D may be TRBD1 (6 bases). Between the trimmed V and J ends, which lost 3 bases and 0 bases, there was a span of 11 bases. Germline V gene lookup returns CDR1 SGHAT and CDR2 FQNNGV. CDR3 length equals 15 residues.

The chain combines TRBV5-1 with TRBJ1-1; TRBD1 matches 9 bases. The V gene's germline CDR1 is SGHRS and CDR2 YFSETQ. V lost 4 bases and J lost 3; bases outside the gene matches: 13. The CDR3 is 17 amino acids. The CDR3 DNA sequence: TGCGCCAGCAGCCCTGTACCGGGACAGGGTTTTCACACTGAAGCTTTCTTT. Its translation: CASSPVPGQGFHTEAFF. Using reference TRBV5-1 and TRBJ1-1 for the parts outside the CDR3, the full variable domain is KAGVTQTPRYLIKTRGQQVTLSCSPISGHRSVSWYQQTPGQGLQFLFEYFSETQRNKGNFPGRFSGRQFSNSRSEMNVSTLELGDSALYLCASSPVPGQGFHTEAFFGQGTRLTVV.

The chain has TRBV9 and TRBJ1-3; D uncertain. This CDR3 region has 14 residues. Trimming removed 2 bases at V and 1 base at J, with 7 bases between. Germline CDR1 is SGDLS and CDR2 is YYNGEE. The CDR3 DNA reads TGTGCCAGCAGCGTGCCGGGATCTGGAAACACCATATATTTT. The encoded protein is CASSVPGSGNTIYF.

V gene TRBV4-1 combines with J gene TRBJ2-2; D might be TRBD1 (5 bases). Germline CDR1 reads MGHRA; CDR2 reads YSYEKL. The V end lost 3 bases, the J end lost 5 bases, and 16 bases lay between the germline ends. CDR3 size: 16 residues. The CDR3 DNA sequence: TGCGCCAGCAGCCAGAAGGAGACAGTTAAAACCGGGGAGCTGTTTTTT. Translated: CASSQKETVKTGELFF.

The chain is built from TRBV5-4 and TRBJ2-1; D may be TRBD2 (6 bases). V shed 0 bases and J shed 4 bases, with 11 bases lying between them. The CDR3 spans 15 residues. Germline V gives CDR1 SGHNT, CDR2 YYREEE (reference sequence). DNA for the CDR3: TGTGCCAGCAGCTTGGGGACTACATTTTACAATGAGCAGTTCTTC. Its translation is CASSLGTTFYNEQFF.

The rearrangement links TRBV27 to TRBJ1-2; TRBD1 agrees at 12 bases. CDR1 is MNHEY and CDR2 is SMNVEV in the germline V gene (reference sequence). The CDR3 is 15 residues long. The ends lost 6 bases at V and 3 bases at J; junction bases unmatched: 5. This chain's CDR3 is CASSLGQGAYYGYTF. CDR3 nucleotides: TGTGCCAGCAGCCTGGGACAGGGGGCTTACTATGGCTACACCTTC.

J is TRBJ2-1 and V is TRBV4-2; 11 bases agree with TRBD2. The V gene end was trimmed by 1 base and the J gene end by 9 bases; junction bases not matched to a gene: 2. Per the germline V gene, CDR1 is LGHNA and CDR2 is YNFKEQ. The CDR3 sequence is 14 residues long. The CDR3 loop reads CASSQGLAGGEQFF. In DNA form, the CDR3 reads TGTGCCAGCAGCCAAGGGCTAGCGGGGGGTGAGCAGTTCTTC.

The chain has TRBV6-6 and TRBJ1-1; a weak D match, TRBD1 (5 bases). The CDR3 has 14 amino acids. Germline V gene lookup returns CDR1 MNHNY and CDR2 SVGAGI (reference sequence). V was clipped by 2 bases and J by 6 bases, with 13 bases between them. CDR3 residues: CASSYLDRWAEAFF. The CDR3 DNA sequence: TGTGCCAGCAGTTACCTCGACAGATGGGCTGAAGCTTTCTTT.

V is TRBV7-3 and J is TRBJ1-1; D gene uncertain. Germline CDR1 SGHTA, CDR2 FQGTGA. CDR3 size: 13 residues. V dropped 5 bases and J dropped 1 base, with 8 bases sitting between them. Here the CDR3 reads CASSLGTNTEAFF. In DNA, the CDR3 is TGTGCCAGCAGCCTCGGAACGAACACTGAAGCTTTCTTT.

The rearrangement uses TRBV25-1 and TRBJ2-3; D call uncertain. From germline, CDR1 is MGHDK and CDR2 SYGVNS. The germline V and J ends were trimmed by 9 bases and 4 bases, with 17 bases remaining between them. This CDR3 comprises 14 residues. This CDR3 reads CASSWTRLPDTQYF. In DNA, the CDR3 is TGTGCCAGTTCCTGGACCAGGTTGCCAGATACGCAGTATTTT.

This chain connects TRBV29-1 to TRBJ2-7; 10 bases align to TRBD2. Germline loops: CDR1 SQVTM, CDR2 ANQGSEA. V lost 5 bases to trimming and J lost 5 bases; unmatched junction nucleotides: 3. The CDR3 extends over 12 amino acids. In DNA form, the CDR3 reads TGCAGCGTTCTAGCGGGAGTTAACGAGCAGTACTTC. It is translated as CSVLAGVNEQYF.

The gene calls are TRBV15 and TRBJ2-7; 7 nucleotides line up with TRBD2. J was trimmed by 2 bases and V by 5 bases; bases with no gene match: 6. Looked up from germline, CDR1 is LNHNV and CDR2 is YYDKDF (reference sequence). This CDR3 contains 14 residues. For the CDR3, the DNA is TGTGCCACCAGCGGCCTAGCGGAGACCTACGAGCAGTACTTC. Encoded protein: CATSGLAETYEQYF.

V and J are TRBV6-6 and TRBJ2-4; D possibly corresponds to TRBD2 (7 bases). Germline V CDR1 and CDR2: MNHNY, SVGAGI (reference sequence). The ends were cut back, 6 bases at V and 7 bases at J, with 10 bases in the middle. This CDR3 is built from 12 residues. The CDR3, as DNA: TGTGCCAGCAGAGGGGGGGGGAACATTCAGTACTTC. This codes for CASRGGGNIQYF.

V usage is TRBV28 and J usage is TRBJ1-2; 8 nucleotides line up with TRBD1. This CDR3 has 15 residues. After removal of 3 bases from V and 3 bases from J, the junction contained 6 bases not matched to a gene. In germline, CDR1 is MDHEN, CDR2 SYDVKM. The CDR3 bases are TGTGCCAGCAGTTTTCCACAGACAGGGGACTATGGCTACACCTTC. Translated: CASSFPQTGDYGYTF.

The chain recombines TRBV27 with TRBJ1-1; TRBD1 might be the D (6 bases). The germline V gene has CDR1 MNHEY and CDR2 SMNVEV (reference sequence). The CDR3 has 16 residues. Trimming cost V 5 bases and J 3 bases, with 19 bases left between them. The CDR3 coding sequence is TGTGCCAGCAGTCCACGTGGGGGGAGGGGGTACACTGAAGCTTTCTTT. It codes for CASSPRGGRGYTEAFF.

The chain has TRBV2 and TRBJ2-1; TRBD2 aligns across 7 bases. Germline V gives CDR1 SNHLY, CDR2 FYNNEI. The CDR3 runs 13 residues. After removal of 11 bases from V and 6 bases from J, the junction contained 10 bases not matched to a gene. The CDR3 sequence: CAQMGGTPNEQFF. In nucleotides, the CDR3 is TGTGCCCAGATGGGAGGGACCCCCAATGAGCAGTTCTTC.

This chain links TRBV25-1 with TRBJ2-1, with TRBD2 identical over 9 bases. CDR1 is MGHDK and CDR2 is SYGVNS in the germline V gene. The V segment lost 4 bases and the J segment 4 bases; nucleotides outside the gene matches: 2. The length of the CDR3 is 14 residues. CDR3 in amino acids: CASSVAGGYNEQFF. CDR3 nucleotide sequence: TGTGCCAGCAGTGTGGCGGGAGGGTACAATGAGCAGTTCTTC. Looking up the rest from reference TRBV25-1 and TRBJ2-1 gives the full variable domain: EADIYQTPRYLVIGTGKKITLECSQTMGHDKMYWYQQDPGMELHLIHYSYGVNSTEKGDLSSESTVSRIRTEHFPLTLESARPSHTSQYLCASSVAGGYNEQFFGPGTRLTVL.

This rearrangement joins TRBV11-2 to TRBJ2-7, with 8 bases that match TRBD2. The CDR3 runs to 15 residues. Trimming removed 0 bases from V and 0 bases from J; junction bases left unmatched: 1. CDR1 and CDR2 (germline): SGHAT, FQNNGV. This chain's CDR3 is CASSLESGSSYEQYF. DNA of the CDR3: TGTGCCAGCAGCTTAGAGAGCGGGAGCTCCTACGAGCAGTACTTC.

This sequence joins TRBV5-4 and TRBJ1-1; D gene unclear. Trimming left V 4 bases short and J 0 bases short, with 28 bases between. Germline CDR1 reads SGHNT; CDR2 reads YYREEE (reference sequence). The CDR3 is 20 residues long. The CDR3 DNA sequence: TGTGCCAGCAGCCTCCCGCCCCCCGTCAGCAGTGGGGATTTGAACACTGAAGCTTTCTTT. This encodes CASSLPPPVSSGDLNTEAFF. Based on the CDR3 plus reference TRBV5-4 and TRBJ1-1, the full variable domain is ETGVTQSPTHLIKTRGQQVTLRCSSQSGHNTVSWYQQALGQGPQFIFQYYREEENGRGNFPPRFSGLQFPNYSSELNVNALELDDSALYLCASSLPPPVSSGDLNTEAFFGQGTRLTVV.

This chain connects TRBV19 to TRBJ2-3, with no clear D. The length of the CDR3 is 12 residues. V was trimmed by 3 bases and J by 6 bases, leaving 7 bases between them. Germline CDR1 is LNHDA and CDR2 is SQIVND (reference sequence). This chain's CDR3 is CASSINLDTQYF. For the CDR3, the DNA is TGTGCCAGTAGTATTAATCTGGATACGCAGTATTTT.

CDR3 in amino acids: CASSLEQGARSPLHF. The DNA of the CDR3 is TGTGCCAGCAGCTTGGAACAGGGGGCACGGTCACCCCTCCACTTT. The chain couples TRBV5-4 to TRBJ1-6; 9 nucleotides match TRBD1. The germline V gene encodes CDR1 SGHNT and CDR2 YYREEE (reference sequence). Germline trimming cut 0 bases from V and 10 bases from J; bases unmatched to any gene: 5. CDR3 length: 15 residues.

The genes are TRBV27 and TRBJ1-3, with D tentatively TRBD1 (5 bases). Germline V lookup: CDR1 MNHEY, CDR2 SMNVEV (reference sequence). With 3 bases removed from V and 0 bases from J, the gap between germline ends came to 9 bases. The CDR3 sequence is 15 residues long. The DNA of the CDR3 is TGTGCCAGCAGTTTTGGGGCTTCCTCTGGAAACACCATATATTTT. Translating gives CASSFGASSGNTIYF.

This clone came up once. This chain connects TRBV11-2 to TRBJ2-5; a possible D gene is TRBD1 (5 bases). Germline V gives CDR1 SGHAT, CDR2 FQNNGV. V lost 5 bases, J lost 5 bases, and 15 bases lay in between. This CDR3 is built from 14 residues. The CDR3 spells CASSPPGQLETQYF. The CDR3 bases are TGTGCCAGCAGCCCTCCTGGACAATTGGAGACCCAGTACTTC.

A single count supports this clone. The genes are TRBV4-1 and TRBJ1-2; 12 bases match TRBD1. Trimming removed 0 bases from V and 8 bases from J; junction bases left unmatched: 10. The germline CDR1 and CDR2 sequences are MGHRA and YSYEKL. The CDR3 totals 17 residues. The CDR3 loop reads CASSQDRGQGASIGYTF. The DNA of the CDR3 is TGCGCCAGCAGCCAAGATCGGGGACAGGGGGCGTCGATAGGCTACACCTTC.

This chain connects TRBV27 to TRBJ2-2; maybe TRBD2 (6 bases). The CDR3 loop spans 14 amino acids. Trimming pared 3 bases from V and 6 bases from J, leaving 11 bases between. Germline V gene data show CDR1 as MNHEY and CDR2 as SMNVEV (reference sequence). The CDR3 spells CASSLGLGAGELFF. The CDR3 DNA reads as TGTGCCAGCAGTTTGGGACTCGGCGCCGGGGAGCTGTTTTTT.

V gene TRBV19 combines with J gene TRBJ2-3; 10 positions agree with TRBD2. CDR1 is LNHDA, CDR2 SQIVND, per germline (reference sequence). Unmatched junction bases numbered 2, after V lost 5 bases and J lost 0 bases. The CDR3 is 15 residues long. Here the CDR3 reads CASSERGGSTDTQYF. The CDR3 DNA sequence: TGTGCCAGTAGTGAGCGGGGGGGGAGCACAGATACGCAGTATTTT.

This chain uses TRBV7-9 with TRBJ2-1; TRBD2 aligns across 10 bases. Trimming removed 0 bases from V and 6 bases from J; junction bases left unmatched: 5. CDR1 is SEHNR, CDR2 FQNEAQ, per germline (reference sequence). The CDR3 spans 16 residues. The DNA of the CDR3 is TGTGCCAGCAGCTTAGCAGCGGGACTAGCGCGCAATGAGCAGTTCTTC. Its protein product is CASSLAAGLARNEQFF.

The chain joins TRBV2 to TRBJ2-2; TRBD2 agrees at 11 bases. Germline V lookup: CDR1 SNHLY, CDR2 FYNNEI. The CDR3 loop spans 14 amino acids. V shed 11 bases and J 3 bases; nucleotides not matched to a gene: 5. The CDR3 DNA follows: TGTGCCGTACGACTAGCGGGATACACCGGGGAGCTGTTTTTT. Encoded protein: CAVRLAGYTGELFF.

The chain carries TRBV10-2 and TRBJ1-3; no definite D call. V shed 0 bases and J shed 0 bases, with 3 bases lying between them. This CDR3 has 14 residues. Germline V CDR1 and CDR2: WSHSY, SAAADI. For the CDR3, the DNA is TGCGCCAGCAGTGAGTCAACCTCTGGAAACACCATATATTTT. Its protein product is CASSESTSGNTIYF.